Sequencing of this T cell receptor (beta chain) was carried out in a study of T cell repertoires in ileal Crohn's disease. Study information: Surgery for a complication: stricturing in approximately 60%, penetrating in about 40%.

Here immunoSEQ multiplex PCR was the method, and the copy in TCRdb shows in-frame clones only, minus some. The sample records about 6,500 clones, 70% being singletons. A note on this clone: The junction differs from germline at one of its ends, possibly a read error.

The CDR3 covers 12 residues. CDR1 LNHDA and CDR2 SQIVND come from the germline V gene (reference sequence). Sequencing was carried out using ileal tissue. The clonotype was recovered from an adult with Crohn's disease. The chain links TRBV19 to TRBJ1-2; D call uncertain. Here the CDR3 reads CASTTSTTVLKF. CDR3 DNA sequence: TGTGCCAGTACGACATCCACCACCGTTTTAAAATTC.